This T cell receptor beta chain comes out of a study of T-cell reconstitution after alpha-beta-depleted transplantation in children. This clonotype was found a few times. Preparing the TCRbeta library involved the use of unique molecular identifiers. TCRdb ran MiXCR on the PCR reads and lists one entry per CDR3 protein. The sample lists around 800,000 distinct CDR3 sequences, 15% to 20% seen once, with 5% in the top ten. The ends lost 3 bases at V and 4 bases at J; junction bases unmatched: 9. There are 16 residues in the CDR3. CDR1 SGDLS and CDR2 YYNGEE come from the germline V gene. The source of this sequence is a male patient younger than 18 who had a stem cell transplant for acute lymphoblastic leukemia, so the T cells may come from the graft donor. The gene calls are TRBV9 and TRBJ2-3; 9 bases fit TRBD1. Sample: PBMCs, mostly from graft donor cells, taken 360 days after TCRalphabeta/CD19-depleted stem cell transplant. CDR3 in DNA: TGTGCCAGCAGCGCCGCCTGGACAGGGGTAGCAGATACGCAGTATTTT. It translates to CASSAAWTGVADTQYF.